This passage covers 15 T cell receptor beta chains from one sample sequenced in a study of OX40 agonist ivuxolimab in advanced cancers. Sequencing used immunoSEQ multiplex PCR; TCRdb keeps in-frame clones, though not all of them. The data contain 55,000 to 75,000 clones, 86% of them singletons. This material consisted of CD4+ or CD8+ T cells sorted from blood, taken in a trial of the OX40 agonist ivuxolimab. The receptor source for this set is an adult with an advanced solid tumor such as melanoma, head and neck, liver or kidney cancer.

The CDR3 spells CASSLRQRDYEQYF. The CDR3 DNA sequence: TGTGCCAGCAGTCTGAGACAGAGAGACTACGAGCAGTACTTC. The chain uses TRBV28 and TRBJ2-7, with D possibly TRBD1 on 5 matching bases. Trimming removed 5 bases from V and 3 bases from J, with 14 bases in between. From germline, CDR1 is MDHEN and CDR2 SYDVKM. This CDR3 is 14 amino acids long.

Note on this clone: Relative to the germline gene, one junction end is altered; a read error may explain this. The J gene is TRBJ2-2, the V gene TRBV7-6, with 9 bases aligning to TRBD2. Germline V gene data show CDR1 as SGHVS and CDR2 as FNYEAQ. CDR3 length: 15 amino acids. DNA of the CDR3: TGTGCCAGCACCTTAGCGGGGGAAGGCACCGGGGAGCTGTTTTTT. Its translation: CASTLAGEGTGELFF.

The genes are TRBV2 and TRBJ2-5; D uncertain. This CDR3 is built from 15 residues. V was cut by 4 bases and J by 2 bases, with 14 bases left in between. Looked up from germline, CDR1 is SNHLY and CDR2 is FYNNEI. CDR3 coding DNA: TGTGCCAGCAGTGGTGGGTATCCGATTCAAGAGACCCAGTACTTC. It yields the protein CASSGGYPIQETQYF.

DNA for the CDR3: TGTGCCAGCAGTCGGGACCGGGCTAATGAAAAACTGTTTTTT. Protein product: CASSRDRANEKLFF. J is TRBJ1-4 and V is TRBV2; tentatively, D is TRBD1 (5 bases). This CDR3 region has 14 residues. The V end lost 5 bases, the J end lost 3 bases, and 10 bases lay between the germline ends. CDR1 SNHLY and CDR2 FYNNEI come from the germline V gene.

This chain links TRBV11-2 with TRBJ1-4, with a tentative D call TRBD1 (5 bases). The CDR3 runs to 15 residues. V was cut by 2 bases and J by 7 bases, with 14 bases left in between. Looked up from germline, CDR1 is SGHAT and CDR2 is FQNNGV. CDR3 sequence reads: CASSLSVGPAEKLFF. In DNA, the CDR3 is TGTGCCAGCAGCTTATCAGTGGGGCCCGCTGAAAAACTGTTTTTT.

This sequence joins TRBV4-1 and TRBJ1-2, with a tentative D call TRBD1 (6 bases). V was cut by 3 bases and J by 4 bases, with 12 bases left in between. Germline assignment: CDR1 MGHRA and CDR2 YSYEKL. This CDR3 has 14 residues. CDR3 sequence: CASSHAGQSYGYTF. The DNA of the CDR3 is TGCGCCAGCAGCCACGCAGGACAGTCCTATGGCTACACCTTC.

The chain has TRBV28 and TRBJ2-2; 7 bases agree with TRBD1. The germline V gene encodes CDR1 MDHEN and CDR2 SYDVKM. The CDR3 is 16 residues long. V lost 2 bases to trimming and J lost 1 base; unmatched junction nucleotides: 4. CDR3 sequence reads: CASSLLTGLNTGELFF. CDR3 nucleotide sequence: TGTGCCAGCAGTTTACTGACAGGGTTGAACACCGGGGAGCTGTTTTTT.

J is TRBJ1-2 and V is TRBV4-3; 7 nucleotides agree with TRBD1. With V trimmed by 2 bases and J by 6 bases, 15 bases remained unmatched. CDR3 length: 17 amino acids. Germline CDR1 LGHNA, CDR2 YSLEER. This CDR3 is CASSQPAGTVRFDGYTF. The CDR3 DNA follows: TGCGCCAGCAGCCAACCTGCTGGGACAGTGAGGTTTGATGGCTACACCTTC.

This clone was counted only a few times. J is TRBJ1-1 and V is TRBV7-9, with TRBD1 identical over 7 bases. Germline V lookup: CDR1 SEHNR, CDR2 FQNEAQ (reference sequence). This CDR3 is built from 15 residues. The J segment lost 1 base and the V segment lost 5 bases, leaving 7 bases of the junction unmatched. As DNA, the CDR3 is TGTGCCAGCAGCCTCCCGACAGGGCCGAACACTGAAGCTTTCTTT. Its protein product is CASSLPTGPNTEAFF.

This chain uses TRBV7-2 with TRBJ1-1; the D is unclear. Between the trimmed V and J ends, which lost 2 bases and 5 bases, there was a span of 9 bases. The CDR3 length is 13 residues. CDR1 SGHTA and CDR2 FQGNSA come from the germline V gene. DNA of the CDR3: TGTGCCAGCAGCTTAATCTCTGGGACTGAAGCTTTCTTT. It yields the protein CASSLISGTEAFF.

This chain uses TRBV7-9 with TRBJ1-3; D is unresolved. Trimming took off 3 bases at V and 2 bases at J, with 11 bases between the two ends. This CDR3 contains 15 residues. Germline V gene data show CDR1 as SEHNR and CDR2 as FQNEAQ (reference sequence). CDR3 region: CASSFSATPGNTIYF. The DNA of the CDR3 is TGTGCCAGCAGCTTTTCGGCGACGCCTGGAAACACCATATATTTT.

The V call is TRBV29-1, the J call TRBJ2-5, with 11 bases lining up with TRBD2. J lost 5 bases, V lost 4 bases, and 3 bases had no gene match. Germline V gives CDR1 SQVTM, CDR2 ANQGSEA. The CDR3 runs 13 residues. CDR3 amino acids: CSVVLAGAETQYF. The CDR3 DNA reads TGCAGCGTTGTACTAGCGGGAGCGGAGACCCAGTACTTC.

The sample holds one count of this clone. The rearrangement uses TRBV7-3 and TRBJ2-7, with 9 bases matching TRBD1. From germline, CDR1 is SGHTA and CDR2 FQGTGA. V shed 5 bases, J shed 2 bases, and the junction held 7 bases outside the gene matches. The CDR3 contains 15 residues. The CDR3 protein is CASSIQGQGTYEQYF. Written as DNA, the CDR3 is TGTGCCAGCAGCATACAGGGACAGGGCACCTACGAGCAGTACTTC.

On this clone itself: Other DNA sequences in this specimen translate into the identical CDR3. This sequence joins TRBV7-2 and TRBJ1-1; D is unclear. Deletions cut 1 base from V and 2 bases from J, with 8 bases between. The CDR3 sequence is 14 residues long. Germline assignment: CDR1 SGHTA and CDR2 FQGNSA. The CDR3, as DNA: TGTGCCAGCAGCTTAGTTCCAGCCAACACTGAAGCTTTCTTT. Translated, it gives CASSLVPANTEAFF.

V gene TRBV27 combines with J gene TRBJ2-3; D is uncertain. The CDR3 sequence is 12 residues long. Germline lookup yields CDR1 MNHEY and CDR2 SMNVEV (reference sequence). Trimming took off 1 base at V and 5 bases at J, with 4 bases between the two ends. The DNA of the CDR3 is TGTGCCAGCAGTTTATTTGGAGATACGCAGTATTTT. It codes for CASSLFGDTQYF.